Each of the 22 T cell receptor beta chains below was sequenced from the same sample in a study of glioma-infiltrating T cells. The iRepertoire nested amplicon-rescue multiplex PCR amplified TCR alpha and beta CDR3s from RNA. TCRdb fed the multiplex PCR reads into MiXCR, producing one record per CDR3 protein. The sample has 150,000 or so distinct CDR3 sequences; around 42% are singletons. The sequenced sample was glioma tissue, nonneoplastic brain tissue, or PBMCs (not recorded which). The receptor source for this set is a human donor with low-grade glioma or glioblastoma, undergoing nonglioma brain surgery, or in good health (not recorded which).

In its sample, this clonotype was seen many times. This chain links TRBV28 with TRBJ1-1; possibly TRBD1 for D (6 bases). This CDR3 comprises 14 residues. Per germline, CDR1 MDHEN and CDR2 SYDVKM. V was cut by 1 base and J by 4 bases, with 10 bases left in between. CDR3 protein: CASSLSLDSTEAFF. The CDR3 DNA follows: TGTGCCAGCAGTTTATCCCTGGACAGCACTGAAGCTTTCTTT.

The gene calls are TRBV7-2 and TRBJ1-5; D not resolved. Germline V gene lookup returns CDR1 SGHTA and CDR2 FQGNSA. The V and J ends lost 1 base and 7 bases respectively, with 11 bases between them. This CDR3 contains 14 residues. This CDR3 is CASSLDISAQPQHF. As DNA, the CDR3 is TGTGCCAGCAGCTTAGATATCTCCGCGCAGCCCCAGCATTTT.

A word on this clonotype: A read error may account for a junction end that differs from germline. CDR3 amino acids: CASSPTGRNSTLHF. The CDR3 DNA is TGTGCCAGCAGTCCCACGGGACGGAATTCAACCCTCCACTTT. The rearrangement joins TRBV27 to TRBJ1-6, with D tentatively TRBD1 (5 bases). The CDR3 is made up of 14 amino acids. Germline CDR1 and CDR2: MNHEY and SMNVEV (reference sequence).

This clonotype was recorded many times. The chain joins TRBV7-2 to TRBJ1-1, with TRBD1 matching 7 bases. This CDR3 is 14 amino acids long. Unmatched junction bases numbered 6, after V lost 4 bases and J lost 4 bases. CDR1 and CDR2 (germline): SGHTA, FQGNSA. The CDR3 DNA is TGTGCCAGCAGCTCGTCAGGGGGTCGCACTGAAGCTTTCTTT. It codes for CASSSSGGRTEAFF.

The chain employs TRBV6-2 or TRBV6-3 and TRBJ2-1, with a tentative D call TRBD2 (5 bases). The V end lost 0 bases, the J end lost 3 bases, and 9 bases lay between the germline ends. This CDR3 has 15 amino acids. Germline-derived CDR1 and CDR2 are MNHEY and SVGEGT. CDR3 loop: CASSYSGSVYNEQFF. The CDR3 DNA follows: TGTGCCAGCAGTTACTCCGGTAGCGTCTACAATGAGCAGTTCTTC.

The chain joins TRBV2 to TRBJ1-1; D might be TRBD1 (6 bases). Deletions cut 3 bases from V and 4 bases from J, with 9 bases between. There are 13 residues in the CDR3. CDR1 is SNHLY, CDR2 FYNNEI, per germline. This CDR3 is CASSDRGGTEAFF. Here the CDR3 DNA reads TGTGCCAGCAGTGACAGGGGTGGCACTGAAGCTTTCTTT.

The CDR3 here is CATSRDVAGNSNQPQHF. The CDR3 DNA sequence: TGTGCCACCAGCAGAGATGTGGCAGGGAATAGCAATCAGCCCCAGCATTTT. The chain carries TRBV15 and TRBJ1-5; TRBD1 is a possible D gene (5 bases). V dropped 0 bases and J dropped 0 bases, with 12 bases sitting between them. CDR1 LNHNV and CDR2 YYDKDF come from the germline V gene (reference sequence). This CDR3 has 17 amino acids.

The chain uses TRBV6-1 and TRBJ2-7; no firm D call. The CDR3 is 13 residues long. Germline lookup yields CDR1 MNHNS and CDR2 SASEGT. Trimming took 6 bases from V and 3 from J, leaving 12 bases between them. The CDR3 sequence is CASRNTAGYEQYF. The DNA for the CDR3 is TGTGCCAGCAGAAACACCGCCGGCTACGAGCAGTACTTC.

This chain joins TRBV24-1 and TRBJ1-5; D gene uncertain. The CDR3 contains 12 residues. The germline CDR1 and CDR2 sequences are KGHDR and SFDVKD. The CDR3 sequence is CATADSNQPQHF. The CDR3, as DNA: TGTGCTACCGCGGATAGCAATCAGCCCCAGCATTTT.

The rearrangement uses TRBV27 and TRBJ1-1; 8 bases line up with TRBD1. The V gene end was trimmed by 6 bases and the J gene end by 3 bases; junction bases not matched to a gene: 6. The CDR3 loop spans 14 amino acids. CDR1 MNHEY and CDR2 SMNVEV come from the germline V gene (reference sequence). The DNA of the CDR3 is TGTGCCAGCAGACCGGACAGGGTATACACTGAAGCTTTCTTT. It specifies CASRPDRVYTEAFF.

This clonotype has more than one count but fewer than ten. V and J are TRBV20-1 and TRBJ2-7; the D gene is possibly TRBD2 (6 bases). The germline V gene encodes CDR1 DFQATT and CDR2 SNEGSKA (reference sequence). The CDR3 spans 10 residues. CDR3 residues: CSAGGYEQYF. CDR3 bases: TGCAGCGCCGGAGGGTACGAGCAGTACTTC.

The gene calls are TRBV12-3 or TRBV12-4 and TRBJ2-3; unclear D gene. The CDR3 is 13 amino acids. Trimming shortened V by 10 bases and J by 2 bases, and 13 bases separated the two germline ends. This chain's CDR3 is CATSSGPTDTQYF. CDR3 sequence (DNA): TGTGCCACCTCGTCCGGGCCCACAGATACGCAGTATTTT.

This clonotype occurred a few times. This CDR3 is CSARDLLAGNNEQFF. CDR3 nucleotide sequence: TGCAGTGCTAGAGATCTCCTAGCGGGGAACAATGAGCAGTTCTTC. The V and J genes are TRBV20-1 and TRBJ2-1; TRBD2 matches at 9 bases. Germline V gene sequence: CDR1 DFQATT, CDR2 SNEGSKA (reference sequence). This CDR3 has 15 amino acids. V lost 0 bases, J lost 5 bases, and 5 bases stayed unmatched.

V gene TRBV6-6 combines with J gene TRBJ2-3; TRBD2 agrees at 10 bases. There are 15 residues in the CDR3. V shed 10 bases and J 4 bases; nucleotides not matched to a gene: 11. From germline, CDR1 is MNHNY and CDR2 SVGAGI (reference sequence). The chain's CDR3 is CAITGEAGGPDTQYF. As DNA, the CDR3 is TGTGCCATCACAGGGGAAGCGGGGGGGCCAGATACGCAGTATTTT.

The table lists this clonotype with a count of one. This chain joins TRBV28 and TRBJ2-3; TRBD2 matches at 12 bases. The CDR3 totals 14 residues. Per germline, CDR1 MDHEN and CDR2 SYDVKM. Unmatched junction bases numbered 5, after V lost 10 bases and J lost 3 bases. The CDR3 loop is CATLAGGLTDTQYF. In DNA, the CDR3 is TGTGCCACGCTAGCGGGAGGGCTGACAGATACGCAGTATTTT.

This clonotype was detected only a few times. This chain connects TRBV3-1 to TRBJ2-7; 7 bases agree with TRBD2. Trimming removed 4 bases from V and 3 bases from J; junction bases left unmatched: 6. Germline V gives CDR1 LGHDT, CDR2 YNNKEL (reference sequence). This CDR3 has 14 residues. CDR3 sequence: CASSRTSAGYEQYF. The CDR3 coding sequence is TGTGCCAGCAGCCGTACTAGCGCTGGCTACGAGCAGTACTTC.

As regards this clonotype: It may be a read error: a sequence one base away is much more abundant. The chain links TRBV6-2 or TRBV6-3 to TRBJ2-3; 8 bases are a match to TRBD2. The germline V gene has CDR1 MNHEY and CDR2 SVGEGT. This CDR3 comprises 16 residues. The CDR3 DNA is TGTGCCAGCAGTTACGTCGTAGCGGGGAGCACAGGTACGCAGTATTTT. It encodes CASSYVVAGSTGTQYF.

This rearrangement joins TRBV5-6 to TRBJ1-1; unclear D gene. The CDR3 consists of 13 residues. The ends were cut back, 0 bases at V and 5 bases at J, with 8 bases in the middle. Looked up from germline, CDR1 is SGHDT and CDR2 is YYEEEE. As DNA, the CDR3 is TGTGCCAGCAGCTTGGCAGGAAAGACTGAAGCTTTCTTT. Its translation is CASSLAGKTEAFF.

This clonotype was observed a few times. The CDR3 nucleotides are TGTGCCAGCAGCTCTATGGGGGAACAAGAGACCCAGTACTTC. Protein: CASSSMGEQETQYF. The V gene is TRBV7-2, the J gene TRBJ2-5; the D gene could be TRBD1 or TRBD2 (5 bases each). With 4 bases removed from V and 2 bases from J, the gap between germline ends came to 11 bases. Germline loops: CDR1 SGHTA, CDR2 FQGNSA. The CDR3 loop spans 14 amino acids.

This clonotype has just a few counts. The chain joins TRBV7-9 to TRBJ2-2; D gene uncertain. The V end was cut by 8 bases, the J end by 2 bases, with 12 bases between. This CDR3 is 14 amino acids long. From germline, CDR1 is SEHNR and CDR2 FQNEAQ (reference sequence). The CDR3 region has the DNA TGTGCCAGCCCCCCACCCCTTAACACCGGGGAGCTGTTTTTT. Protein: CASPPPLNTGELFF.

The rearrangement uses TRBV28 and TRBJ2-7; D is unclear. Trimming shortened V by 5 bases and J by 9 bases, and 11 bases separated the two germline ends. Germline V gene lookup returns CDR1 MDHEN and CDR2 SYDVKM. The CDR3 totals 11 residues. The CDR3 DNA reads TGTGCCAGCAGTCCTGGGATCATGCAGTACTTC. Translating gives CASSPGIMQYF.

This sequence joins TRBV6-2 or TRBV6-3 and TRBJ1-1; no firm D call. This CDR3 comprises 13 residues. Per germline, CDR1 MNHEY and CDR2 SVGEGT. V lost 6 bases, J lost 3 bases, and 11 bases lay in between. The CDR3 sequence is CASSLERDTEAFF. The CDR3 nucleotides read TGTGCCAGCAGCCTCGAGCGTGACACTGAAGCTTTCTTT.